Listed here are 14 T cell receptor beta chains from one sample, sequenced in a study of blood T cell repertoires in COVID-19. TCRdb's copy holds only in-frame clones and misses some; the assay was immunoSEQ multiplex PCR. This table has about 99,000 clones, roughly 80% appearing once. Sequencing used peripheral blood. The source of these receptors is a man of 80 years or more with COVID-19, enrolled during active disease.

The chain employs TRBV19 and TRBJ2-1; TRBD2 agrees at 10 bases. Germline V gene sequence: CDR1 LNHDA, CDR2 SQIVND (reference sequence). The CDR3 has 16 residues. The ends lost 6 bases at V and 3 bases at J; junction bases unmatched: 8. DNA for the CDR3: TGTGCCAGTAGGACTAGGACTAGCGGCAACTACAATGAGCAGTTCTTC. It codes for CASRTRTSGNYNEQFF.

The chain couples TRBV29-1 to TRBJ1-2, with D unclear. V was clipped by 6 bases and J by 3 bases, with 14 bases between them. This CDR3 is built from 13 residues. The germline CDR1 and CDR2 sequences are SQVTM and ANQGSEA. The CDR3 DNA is TGCAGCGTCGGTAGCTCAACCGACTATGGCTACACCTTC. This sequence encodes CSVGSSTDYGYTF.

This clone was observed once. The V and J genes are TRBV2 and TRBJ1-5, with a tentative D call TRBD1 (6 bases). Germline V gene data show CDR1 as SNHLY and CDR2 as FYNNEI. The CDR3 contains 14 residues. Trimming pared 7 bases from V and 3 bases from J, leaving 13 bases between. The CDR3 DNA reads TGTGCCAGCAACCAACAGGGATCCAATCAGCCCCAGCATTTT. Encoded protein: CASNQQGSNQPQHF.

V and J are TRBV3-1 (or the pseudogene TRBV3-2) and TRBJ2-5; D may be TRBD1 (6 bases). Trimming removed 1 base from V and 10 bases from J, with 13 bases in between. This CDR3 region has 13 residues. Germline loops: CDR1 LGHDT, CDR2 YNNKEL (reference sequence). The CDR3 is CASSQGNGQHQYF. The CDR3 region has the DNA TGTGCCAGCAGCCAAGGCAACGGACAGCACCAGTACTTC.

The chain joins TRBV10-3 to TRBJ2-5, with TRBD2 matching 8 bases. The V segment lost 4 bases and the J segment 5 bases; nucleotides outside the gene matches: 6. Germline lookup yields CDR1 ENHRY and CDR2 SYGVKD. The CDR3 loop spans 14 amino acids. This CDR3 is CAISATSAGETQYF. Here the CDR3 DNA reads TGTGCCATCAGTGCGACTAGCGCGGGGGAGACCCAGTACTTC.

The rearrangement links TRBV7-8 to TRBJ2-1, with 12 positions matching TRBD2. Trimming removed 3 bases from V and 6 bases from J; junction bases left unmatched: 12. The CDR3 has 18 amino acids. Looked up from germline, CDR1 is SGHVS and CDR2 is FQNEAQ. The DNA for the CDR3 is TGTGCCAGCAGCTTCGGACTAGCGGGAACAGAGAGACGCAATGAGCAGTTCTTC. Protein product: CASSFGLAGTERRNEQFF. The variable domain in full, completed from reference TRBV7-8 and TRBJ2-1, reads GAGVSQSPRYKVAKRGQDVALRCDPISGHVSLFWYQQALGQGPEFLTYFQNEAQLDKSGLPSDRFFAERPEGSVSTLKIQRTQQEDSAVYLCASSFGLAGTERRNEQFFGPGTRLTVL.

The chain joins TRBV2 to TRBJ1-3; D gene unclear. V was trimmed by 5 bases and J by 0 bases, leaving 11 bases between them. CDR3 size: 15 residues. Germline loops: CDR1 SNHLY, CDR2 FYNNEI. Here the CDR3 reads CASSPQLFSGNTIYF. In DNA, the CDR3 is TGTGCCAGCAGTCCCCAACTATTCTCTGGAAACACCATATATTTT.

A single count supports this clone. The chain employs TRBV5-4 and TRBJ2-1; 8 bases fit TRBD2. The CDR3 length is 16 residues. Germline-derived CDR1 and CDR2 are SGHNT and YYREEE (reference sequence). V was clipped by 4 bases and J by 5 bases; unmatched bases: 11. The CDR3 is CASSPTPGRANNEQFF. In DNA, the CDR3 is TGTGCCAGCAGCCCTACCCCCGGGAGGGCAAACAATGAGCAGTTCTTC.

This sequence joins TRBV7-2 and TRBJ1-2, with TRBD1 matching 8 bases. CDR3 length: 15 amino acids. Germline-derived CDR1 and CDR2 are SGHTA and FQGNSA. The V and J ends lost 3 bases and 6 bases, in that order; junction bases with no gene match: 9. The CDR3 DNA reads TGTGCCAGCAGCTTCCAAGACAGGGGTGGAGATGGCTACACCTTC. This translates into CASSFQDRGGDGYTF.

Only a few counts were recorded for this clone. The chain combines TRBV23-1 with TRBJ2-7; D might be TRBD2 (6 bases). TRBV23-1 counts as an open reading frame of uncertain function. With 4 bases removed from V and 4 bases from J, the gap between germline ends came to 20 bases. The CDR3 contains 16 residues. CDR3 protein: CASSLNPGLGVYEQYF. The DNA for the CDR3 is TGCGCCAGCAGTCTTAACCCGGGACTGGGAGTATACGAGCAGTACTTC.

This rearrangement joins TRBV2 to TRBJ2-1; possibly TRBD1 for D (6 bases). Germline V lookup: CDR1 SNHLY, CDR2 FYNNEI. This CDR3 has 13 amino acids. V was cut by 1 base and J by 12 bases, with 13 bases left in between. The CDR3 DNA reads TGTGCCAGCAGTGAAGTCGCCAGGGGATGGCAGTTCTTC. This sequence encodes CASSEVARGWQFF.

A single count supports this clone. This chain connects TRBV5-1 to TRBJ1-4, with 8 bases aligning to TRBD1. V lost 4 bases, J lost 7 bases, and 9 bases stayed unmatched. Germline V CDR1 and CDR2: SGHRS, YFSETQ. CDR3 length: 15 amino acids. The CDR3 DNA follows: TGCGCCAGCAGCCGTCAGGGGGCAGGATCTGAAAAACTGTTTTTT. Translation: CASSRQGAGSEKLFF.

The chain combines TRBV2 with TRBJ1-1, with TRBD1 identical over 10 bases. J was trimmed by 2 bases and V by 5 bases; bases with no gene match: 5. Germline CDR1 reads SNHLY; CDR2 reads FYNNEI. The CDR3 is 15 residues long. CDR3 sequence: CASSWDRGFNTEAFF. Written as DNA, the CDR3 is TGTGCCAGCAGTTGGGACAGGGGCTTCAACACTGAAGCTTTCTTT.

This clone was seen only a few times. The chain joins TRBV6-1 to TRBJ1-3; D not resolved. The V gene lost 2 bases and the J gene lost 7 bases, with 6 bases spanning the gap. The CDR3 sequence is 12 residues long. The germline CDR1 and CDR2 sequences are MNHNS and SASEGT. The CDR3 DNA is TGTGCCAGCAGTGAATTCGGGAACACCATATATTTT. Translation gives CASSEFGNTIYF.